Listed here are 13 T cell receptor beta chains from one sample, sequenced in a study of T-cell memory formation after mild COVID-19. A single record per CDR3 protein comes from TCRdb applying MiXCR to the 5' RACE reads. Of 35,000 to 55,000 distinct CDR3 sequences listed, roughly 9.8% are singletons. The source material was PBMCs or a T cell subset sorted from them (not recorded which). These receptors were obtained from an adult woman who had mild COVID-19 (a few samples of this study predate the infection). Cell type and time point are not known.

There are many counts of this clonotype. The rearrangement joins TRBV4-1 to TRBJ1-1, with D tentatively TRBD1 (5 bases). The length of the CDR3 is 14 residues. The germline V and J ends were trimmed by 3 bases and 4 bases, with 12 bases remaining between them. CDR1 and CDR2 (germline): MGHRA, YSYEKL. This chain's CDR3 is CASSQNSRVTEAFF. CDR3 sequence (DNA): TGCGCCAGCAGCCAGAACAGCAGGGTCACTGAAGCTTTCTTT.

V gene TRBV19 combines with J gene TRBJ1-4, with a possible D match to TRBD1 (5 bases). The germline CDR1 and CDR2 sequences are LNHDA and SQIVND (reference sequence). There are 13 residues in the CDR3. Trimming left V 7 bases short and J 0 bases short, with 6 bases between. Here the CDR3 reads CASTGTTNEKLFF. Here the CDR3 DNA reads TGTGCCAGTACAGGGACAACTAATGAAAAACTGTTTTTT.

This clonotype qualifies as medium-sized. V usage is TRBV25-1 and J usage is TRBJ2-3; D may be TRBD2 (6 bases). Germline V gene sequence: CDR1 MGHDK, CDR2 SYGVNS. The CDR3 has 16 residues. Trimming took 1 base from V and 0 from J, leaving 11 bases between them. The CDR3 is CASSEWAGFSTDTQYF. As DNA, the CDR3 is TGTGCCAGCAGTGAATGGGCGGGATTTAGCACAGATACGCAGTATTTT.

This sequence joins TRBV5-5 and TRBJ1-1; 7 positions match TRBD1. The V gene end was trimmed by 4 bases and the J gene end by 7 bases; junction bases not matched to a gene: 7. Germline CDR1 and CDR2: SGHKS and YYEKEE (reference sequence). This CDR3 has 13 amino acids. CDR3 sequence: CASSPRTGSEAFF. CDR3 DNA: TGTGCCAGCAGCCCCCGGACAGGTAGTGAAGCTTTCTTT.

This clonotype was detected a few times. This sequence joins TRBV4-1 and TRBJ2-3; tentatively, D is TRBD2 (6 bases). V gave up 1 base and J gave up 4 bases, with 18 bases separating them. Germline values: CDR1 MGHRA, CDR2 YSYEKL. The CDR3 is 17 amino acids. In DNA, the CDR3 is TGCGCCAGCAGCCAAGGTCGACTAGGCTCTGGAGCAGATACGCAGTATTTT. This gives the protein CASSQGRLGSGADTQYF.

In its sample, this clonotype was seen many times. CDR3 in DNA: TGTGCCAGCAGCACGGACAGGATGAACACTGAAGCTTTCTTT. Amino acid sequence: CASSTDRMNTEAFF. V usage is TRBV7-8 and J usage is TRBJ1-1; 7 nucleotides agree with TRBD1. The CDR3 spans 14 residues. In germline, CDR1 is SGHVS, CDR2 FQNEAQ. Germline trimming cut 5 bases from V and 0 bases from J; bases unmatched to any gene: 3.

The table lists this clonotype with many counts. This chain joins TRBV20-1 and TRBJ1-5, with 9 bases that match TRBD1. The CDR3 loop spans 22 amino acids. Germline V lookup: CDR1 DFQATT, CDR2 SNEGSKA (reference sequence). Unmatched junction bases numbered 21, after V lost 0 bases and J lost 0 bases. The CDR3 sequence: CSARDDRDRERGIGYSNQPQHF. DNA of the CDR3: TGCAGTGCTAGAGATGACCGGGACAGGGAAAGGGGTATTGGATATAGCAATCAGCCCCAGCATTTT.

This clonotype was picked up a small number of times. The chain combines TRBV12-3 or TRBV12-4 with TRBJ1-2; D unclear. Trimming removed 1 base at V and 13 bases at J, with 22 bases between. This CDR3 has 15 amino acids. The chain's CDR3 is CASSLVLGSGFKLTF. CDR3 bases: TGTGCCAGCAGTTTAGTTCTGGGGTCCGGATTTAAGCTCACCTTC.

The CDR3 DNA sequence: TGTGCCAGCAGCTTTGGAAGCGCCTCCACAGATACGCAGTATTTT. Its protein product is CASSFGSASTDTQYF. The chain joins TRBV7-3 to TRBJ2-3; no clear D gene. The ends were cut back, 3 bases at V and 2 bases at J, with 12 bases in the middle. The CDR3 is made up of 15 amino acids. Per germline, CDR1 SGHTA and CDR2 FQGTGA.

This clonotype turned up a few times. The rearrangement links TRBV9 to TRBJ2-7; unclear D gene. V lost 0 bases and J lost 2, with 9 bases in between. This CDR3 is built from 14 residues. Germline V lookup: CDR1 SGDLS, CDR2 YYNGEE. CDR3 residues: CASSVADGPYEQYF. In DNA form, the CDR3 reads TGTGCCAGCAGCGTAGCAGACGGTCCCTACGAGCAGTACTTC.

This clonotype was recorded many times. The CDR3 loop reads CASSVDNSVEEQFF. The CDR3 DNA reads as TGTGCCAGCAGCGTAGATAATTCCGTGGAAGAGCAGTTCTTC. The V gene is TRBV9, the J gene TRBJ2-1, with D uncertain. With 0 bases removed from V and 10 bases from J, the gap between germline ends came to 14 bases. This CDR3 spans 14 amino acids. CDR1 and CDR2 (germline): SGDLS, YYNGEE.

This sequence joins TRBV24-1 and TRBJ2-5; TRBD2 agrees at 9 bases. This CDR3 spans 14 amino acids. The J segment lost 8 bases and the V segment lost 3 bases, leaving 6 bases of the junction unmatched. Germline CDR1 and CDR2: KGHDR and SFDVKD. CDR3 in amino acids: CATSDPSGIHTQYF. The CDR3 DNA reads TGTGCCACCAGTGATCCTAGCGGGATCCATACCCAGTACTTC.

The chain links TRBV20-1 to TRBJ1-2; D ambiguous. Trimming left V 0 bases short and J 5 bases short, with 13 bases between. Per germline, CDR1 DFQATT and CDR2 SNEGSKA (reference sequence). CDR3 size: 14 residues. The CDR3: CSARDNGVGYGYTF. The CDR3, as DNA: TGCAGTGCTAGAGATAACGGGGTTGGGTATGGCTACACCTTC.